The 10 T cell receptor beta chains in this list originate from one sample, sequenced in a study of cytomegalovirus exposure and HLA in healthy donors. The study ran its PCR with 60 Vbeta and 13 Jbeta primers. TCRdb's copy holds only in-frame clones and misses some; the assay was immunoSEQ multiplex PCR. The table shows 60,000 to 75,000 clones, with about 61% occurring only once. The sequenced material came from PBMCs. These TCRs come from a woman in her forties or fifties in good health and CMV-seronegative.

For the CDR3, the DNA is TGCGCCAGCAGCCATCAGGGGGAGACCCAGTACTTC. It yields the protein CASSHQGETQYF. The chain joins TRBV5-1 to TRBJ2-5, with D maybe TRBD1 (6 bases). Germline assignment: CDR1 SGHRS and CDR2 YFSETQ. The ends were cut back, 4 bases at V and 5 bases at J, with 9 bases in the middle. This CDR3 contains 12 residues.

The sample holds a few counts of this clone. The chain joins TRBV30 to TRBJ1-2; 8 positions match TRBD1. This CDR3 spans 16 amino acids. Looked up from germline, CDR1 is GTSNPN and CDR2 is SVGIG (reference sequence). After removal of 4 bases from V and 3 bases from J, the junction contained 13 bases not matched to a gene. CDR3 region: CAWIPRGQGIYYGYTF. The CDR3 DNA is TGTGCCTGGATCCCCCGAGGACAGGGAATCTACTATGGCTACACCTTC.

The rearrangement joins TRBV28 to TRBJ1-2; 9 positions match TRBD1. The CDR3 runs 14 residues. V gave up 3 bases and J gave up 5 bases; unmatched junction bases: 4. Germline-derived CDR1 and CDR2 are MDHEN and SYDVKM. CDR3 in amino acids: CASSFRDRDYGYTF. The DNA for the CDR3 is TGTGCCAGCAGTTTTCGGGACAGGGATTATGGCTACACCTTC.

The chain employs TRBV5-5 and TRBJ1-2; a possible D gene is TRBD1 (6 bases). V dropped 0 bases and J dropped 4 bases, with 10 bases sitting between them. Germline CDR1 SGHKS, CDR2 YYEKEE (reference sequence). The CDR3 totals 14 residues. CDR3 sequence: CASSLGQGPYGYTF. The CDR3 bases are TGTGCCAGCAGCTTGGGGCAGGGGCCCTATGGCTACACCTTC.

The rearrangement joins TRBV7-2 to TRBJ2-7, with no clear D. Germline CDR1 SGHTA, CDR2 FQGNSA. The CDR3 is 15 residues long. The V and J ends lost 3 bases and 3 bases respectively, with 15 bases between them. The CDR3 DNA reads TGTGCCAGCAGCTTTAGCCGGAGCGTTAACTACGAGCAGTACTTC. Its translation is CASSFSRSVNYEQYF.

The chain uses TRBV7-8 and TRBJ2-5; 10 bases agree with TRBD2. Germline CDR1 reads SGHVS; CDR2 reads FQNEAQ. The CDR3 sequence is 16 residues long. V was pared by 3 bases and J by 3 bases, with 7 bases of the junction left unmatched. CDR3 region: CASSFYLAGVKETQYF. The DNA of the CDR3 is TGTGCCAGCAGCTTTTATCTAGCGGGAGTAAAAGAGACCCAGTACTTC.

This sequence joins TRBV11-2 and TRBJ2-1, with 11 bases lining up with TRBD2. Germline CDR1 SGHAT, CDR2 FQNNGV. The J segment lost 6 bases and the V segment lost 5 bases, leaving 6 bases of the junction unmatched. The CDR3 is made up of 15 amino acids. The CDR3 loop reads CASSPGTSGLNEQFF. CDR3 nucleotide sequence: TGTGCCAGCAGCCCCGGGACTAGCGGACTCAATGAGCAGTTCTTC. The variable domain in full, with the rest retrieved from reference TRBV11-2 and TRBJ2-1, is EAGVAQSPRYKIIEKRQSVAFWCNPISGHATLYWYQQILGQGPKLLIQFQNNGVVDDSQLPKDRFSAERLKGVDSTLKIQPAKLEDSAVYLCASSPGTSGLNEQFFGPGTRLTVL.

The V and J genes are TRBV7-9 and TRBJ1-4; 7 bases fit TRBD1. Germline V lookup: CDR1 SEHNR, CDR2 FQNEAQ (reference sequence). The CDR3 sequence is 14 residues long. Trimming at V came to 4 bases and at J to 5 bases, leaving 4 bases not matched to a gene. The CDR3 region is CASSWAGGNEKLFF. The CDR3 DNA reads TGTGCCAGCAGCTGGGCAGGGGGAAATGAAAAACTGTTTTTT.

The V gene is TRBV2, the J gene TRBJ2-5; TRBD2 matches at 14 bases. Germline V gives CDR1 SNHLY, CDR2 FYNNEI. Trimming at V came to 4 bases and at J to 4 bases, leaving 5 bases not matched to a gene. The CDR3 extends over 16 amino acids. The DNA of the CDR3 is TGTGCCAGCAGTGGCGGACTAGCGGGAGGCGGAGAGACCCAGTACTTC. This codes for CASSGGLAGGGETQYF.

The V and J genes are TRBV28 and TRBJ1-5, with D possibly being TRBD1 (5 bases). The CDR3 loop spans 15 amino acids. CDR1 is MDHEN and CDR2 is SYDVKM in the germline V gene. The germline V and J ends were trimmed by 3 bases and 2 bases, with 11 bases remaining between them. CDR3 loop: CASSFIQGGNQPQHF. The CDR3 DNA is TGTGCCAGCAGTTTTATCCAGGGCGGCAATCAGCCCCAGCATTTT. The full variable domain, completed using reference TRBV28 and TRBJ1-5, is DVKVTQSSRYLVKRTGEKVFLECVQDMDHENMFWYRQDPGLGLRLIYFSYDVKMKEKGDIPEGYSVSREKKERFSLILESASTNQTSMYLCASSFIQGGNQPQHFGDGTRLSIL.